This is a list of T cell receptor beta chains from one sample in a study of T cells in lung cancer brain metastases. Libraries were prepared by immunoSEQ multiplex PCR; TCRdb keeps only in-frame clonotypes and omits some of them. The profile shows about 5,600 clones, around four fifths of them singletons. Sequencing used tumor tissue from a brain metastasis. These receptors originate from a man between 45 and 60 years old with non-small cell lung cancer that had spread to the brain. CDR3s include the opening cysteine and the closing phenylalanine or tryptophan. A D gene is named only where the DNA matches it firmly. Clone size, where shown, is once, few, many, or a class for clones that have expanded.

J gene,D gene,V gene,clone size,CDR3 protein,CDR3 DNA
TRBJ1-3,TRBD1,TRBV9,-,CASSVAGGLTNSGNTIYF,TGTGCCAGCAGCGTAGCAGGGGGCCTAACAAACTCTGGAAACACCATATATTTT
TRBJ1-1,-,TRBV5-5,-,CASSLSTNTGLGGNTEAFF,TGTGCCAGCAGCCTATCTACCAATACAGGGCTTGGGGGTAACACTGAAGCTTTCTTT
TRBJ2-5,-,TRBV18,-,CASSPPARVETQYF,TGTGCCAGCTCACCACCGGCCAGGGTTGAGACCCAGTACTTC
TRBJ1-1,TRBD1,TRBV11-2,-,CASSFRQGAKNTEAFF,TGTGCCAGCAGCTTCAGACAGGGAGCAAAGAACACTGAAGCTTTCTTT
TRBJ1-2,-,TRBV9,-,CASSVLPGGLYGYTF,TGTGCCAGCAGCGTGCTTCCGGGGGGCCTCTATGGCTACACCTTC
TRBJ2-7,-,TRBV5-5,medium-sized,CASSLQDTGEQYF,TGTGCCAGCAGCTTGCAGGACACAGGCGAGCAGTACTTC
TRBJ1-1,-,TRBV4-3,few,CASSPATTRPFEAFF,TGCGCCAGCAGCCCTGCGACCACCCGGCCATTTGAAGCTTTCTTT
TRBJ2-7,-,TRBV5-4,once,CASSLRRGTSYEQYF,TGTGCCAGCAGCTTGAGACGGGGGACCTCCTACGAGCAGTACTTC
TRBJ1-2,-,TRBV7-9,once,CASSLEAISNYGYTF,TGTGCCAGCAGCTTAGAGGCGATCTCTAACTATGGCTACACCTTC
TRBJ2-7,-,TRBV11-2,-,CASSLKAYEQYF,TGTGCCAGCAGCTTAAAAGCCTACGAGCAGTACTTC
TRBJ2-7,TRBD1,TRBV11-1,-,CASSNPGTGSYEQYF,TGTGCCAGCAGCAACCCGGGGACAGGTTCCTACGAGCAGTACTTC
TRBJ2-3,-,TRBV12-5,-,CASARGGVGTDTQYF,TGTGCTAGTGCAAGGGGCGGGGTGGGCACAGATACGCAGTATTTT
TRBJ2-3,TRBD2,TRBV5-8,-,CASSILAGGITDTQYF,TGTGCCAGCAGCATTTTAGCGGGGGGGATCACAGATACGCAGTATTTT
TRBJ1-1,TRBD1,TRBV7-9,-,CASSLTGLNTEAFF,TGTGCCAGCAGCTTGACAGGGTTAAACACTGAAGCTTTCTTT
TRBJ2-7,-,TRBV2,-,CASSVNYEQYF,TGTGCCAGCAGTGTTAATTACGAGCAGTACTTC
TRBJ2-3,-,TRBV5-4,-,CASSLQGATDTQYF,TGTGCCAGCAGCCTACAAGGGGCCACAGATACGCAGTATTTT
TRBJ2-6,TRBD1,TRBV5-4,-,CASSKTGGGTSGANVLTF,TGTGCCAGCAGCAAAACAGGGGGCGGAACCTCTGGGGCCAACGTCCTGACTTTC
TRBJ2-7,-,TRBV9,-,CASSASTRAYEQYF,TGTGCCAGCAGCGCCTCGACAAGGGCCTACGAGCAGTACTTC